The 9 T cell receptor beta chains presented below share a single source sample, sequenced in a study of T cells after yellow fever vaccination. TCRdb ran MiXCR on the 5' RACE reads and lists one entry per CDR3 protein. The data contain some 69,000 distinct CDR3 sequences, approximately 6.2% of them seen just once; the ten biggest clones take up 2.2%. Here the sequenced sample was CD4+ T cells sorted from PBMCs, taken less than 16 days after the first yellow fever vaccination. The receptors here all came from a man younger than 35 who received the YFV17D yellow fever vaccine.

This clonotype was found many times. The J gene is TRBJ1-1, the V gene TRBV12-3 or TRBV12-4; D is undetermined. The ends were cut back, 6 bases at V and 5 bases at J, with 10 bases in the middle. The CDR3 loop spans 12 amino acids. The CDR3 here is CASRPQATEAFF. CDR3 DNA: TGTGCCAGCAGACCCCAGGCGACTGAAGCTTTCTTT.

This clonotype showed up many times. This rearrangement joins TRBV20-1 to TRBJ1-4; 9 positions match TRBD1. From germline, CDR1 is DFQATT and CDR2 SNEGSKA (reference sequence). Unmatched junction bases numbered 1, after V lost 5 bases and J lost 6 bases. This CDR3 spans 12 amino acids. The DNA for the CDR3 is TGCAGTGCTCGACAGGGGGATGAAAAACTGTTTTTT. Its translation is CSARQGDEKLFF.

In its sample, this clonotype was seen many times. V is TRBV20-1 and J is TRBJ1-4; D perhaps matches TRBD1 (5 bases). V lost 5 bases to trimming and J lost 7 bases, with 14 bases between them. In germline, CDR1 is DFQATT, CDR2 SNEGSKA (reference sequence). This CDR3 is built from 13 residues. Here the CDR3 reads CSAGDSGSEKLFF. The CDR3 bases are TGCAGTGCTGGGGACTCCGGAAGTGAAAAACTGTTTTTT.

This clonotype was counted many times. The J gene is TRBJ1-5, the V gene TRBV12-3 or TRBV12-4, with D unclear. Trimming cost V 7 bases and J 5 bases, with 9 bases left between them. The CDR3 sequence is 12 residues long. This CDR3 is CASNTGHQPQHF. CDR3 nucleotide sequence: TGTGCCAGCAACACGGGCCATCAGCCCCAGCATTTT.

This clonotype was seen at least ten times. The chain couples TRBV6-1 to TRBJ1-1, with 7 bases fitting TRBD1. The ends lost 10 bases at V and 0 bases at J; junction bases unmatched: 5. CDR3 size: 13 residues. The germline V gene encodes CDR1 MNHNS and CDR2 SASEGT. CDR3 protein: CATQGQMNTEAFF. The CDR3 coding sequence is TGTGCCACGCAGGGACAGATGAACACTGAAGCTTTCTTT.

This clonotype has a count of ten or more. The rearrangement joins TRBV6-1 to TRBJ2-3, with 9 nucleotides matching TRBD1. In germline, CDR1 is MNHNS, CDR2 SASEGT. V lost 6 bases, J lost 6 bases, and 13 bases stayed unmatched. This CDR3 spans 16 amino acids. The CDR3 protein is CASSPPQGASRDTQYF. The CDR3 DNA reads as TGTGCCAGCAGCCCCCCACAGGGGGCGTCAAGGGATACGCAGTATTTT.

This clonotype was picked up many times. The junction departs from the called germline gene at one end, perhaps through a read error. The chain employs TRBV7-7 and TRBJ1-5; D uncertain. The germline gives CDR1 SSHAT, CDR2 FNYEAQ (reference sequence). The CDR3 contains 14 residues. The CDR3 sequence: CASSLTQRNQPQHF. CDR3 in DNA: TGTGCTAGCAGTCTGACCCAGCGGAATCAGCCCCAGCATTTT.

This clonotype was observed at least ten times. The chain is built from TRBV19 and TRBJ2-1, with a possible D match to TRBD1 (5 bases). The CDR3 is 15 residues long. The V end was cut by 0 bases, the J end by 8 bases, with 14 bases between. Germline V gene data show CDR1 as LNHDA and CDR2 as SQIVND (reference sequence). CDR3 protein: CASSIDQGYPDEQFF. The DNA of the CDR3 is TGTGCCAGTAGTATAGATCAGGGATACCCCGATGAGCAGTTCTTC.

The genes are TRBV5-6 and TRBJ2-5; maybe TRBD1 (5 bases). Trimming removed 4 bases from V and 9 bases from J, with 16 bases in between. The CDR3 is made up of 13 amino acids. CDR1 is SGHDT, CDR2 YYEEEE, per germline. CDR3 bases: TGTGCCAGCAGCCCAGGGCTCCTCTGCTCCCAGTACTTC. This codes for CASSPGLLCSQYF. Complete variable domain (other parts from reference TRBV5-6 and TRBJ2-5): DAGVTQSPTHLIKTRGQQVTLRCSPKSGHDTVSWYQQALGQGPQFIFQYYEEEERQRGNFPDRFSGHQFPNYSSELNVNALLLGDSALYLCASSPGLLCSQYFGPGTRLLVL.